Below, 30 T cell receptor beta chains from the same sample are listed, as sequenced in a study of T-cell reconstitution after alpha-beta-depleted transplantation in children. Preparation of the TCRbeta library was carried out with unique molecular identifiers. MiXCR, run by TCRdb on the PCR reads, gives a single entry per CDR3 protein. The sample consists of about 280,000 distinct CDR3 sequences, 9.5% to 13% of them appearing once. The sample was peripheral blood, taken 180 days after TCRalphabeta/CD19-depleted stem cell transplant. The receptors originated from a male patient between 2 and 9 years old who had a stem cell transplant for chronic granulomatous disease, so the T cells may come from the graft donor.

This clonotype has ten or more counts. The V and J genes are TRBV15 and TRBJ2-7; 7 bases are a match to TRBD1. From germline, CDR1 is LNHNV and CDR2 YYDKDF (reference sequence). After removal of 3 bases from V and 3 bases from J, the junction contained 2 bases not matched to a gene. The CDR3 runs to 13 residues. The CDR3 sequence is CATSRGTVYEQYF. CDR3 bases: TGTGCCACCAGCAGGGGGACAGTCTACGAGCAGTACTTC.

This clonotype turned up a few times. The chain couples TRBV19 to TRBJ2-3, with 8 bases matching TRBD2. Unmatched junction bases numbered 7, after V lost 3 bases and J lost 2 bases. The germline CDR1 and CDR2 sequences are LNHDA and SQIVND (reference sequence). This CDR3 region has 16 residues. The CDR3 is CASSIAGTSPTDTQYF. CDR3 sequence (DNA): TGTGCCAGTAGTATCGCCGGGACTAGTCCCACAGATACGCAGTATTTT.

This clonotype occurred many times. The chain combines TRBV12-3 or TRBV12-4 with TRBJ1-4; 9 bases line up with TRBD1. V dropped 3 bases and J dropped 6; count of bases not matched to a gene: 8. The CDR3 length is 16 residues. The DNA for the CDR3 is TGTGCCAGCAGTTTGCGGGGGACAGGGATGGATGAAAAACTGTTTTTT. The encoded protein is CASSLRGTGMDEKLFF.

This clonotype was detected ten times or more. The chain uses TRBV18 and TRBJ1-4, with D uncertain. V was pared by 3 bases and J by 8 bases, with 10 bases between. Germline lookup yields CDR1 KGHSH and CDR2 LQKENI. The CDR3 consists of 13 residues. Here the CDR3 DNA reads TGTGCCAGCTCACCCGCTATCCGAGAAAAACTGTTTTTT. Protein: CASSPAIREKLFF. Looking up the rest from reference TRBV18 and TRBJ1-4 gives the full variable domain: NAGVMQNPRHLVRRRGQEARLRCSPMKGHSHVYWYRQLPEEGLKFMVYLQKENIIDESGMPKERFSAEFPKEGPSILRIQQVVRGDSAAYFCASSPAIREKLFFGSGTQLSVL.

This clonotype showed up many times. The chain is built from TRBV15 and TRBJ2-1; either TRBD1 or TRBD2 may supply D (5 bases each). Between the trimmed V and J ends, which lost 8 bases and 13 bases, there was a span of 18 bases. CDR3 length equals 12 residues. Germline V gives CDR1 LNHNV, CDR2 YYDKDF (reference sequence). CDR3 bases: TGTGCCACCCTCAACACCCCGGGGCCCCAGTTCTTC. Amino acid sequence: CATLNTPGPQFF.

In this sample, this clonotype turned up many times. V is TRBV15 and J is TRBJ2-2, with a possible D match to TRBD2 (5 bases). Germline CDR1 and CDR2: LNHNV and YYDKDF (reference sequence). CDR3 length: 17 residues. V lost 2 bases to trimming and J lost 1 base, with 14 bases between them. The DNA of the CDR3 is TGTGCCACCAGCAGACCCCGGGGTAATATGAACACCGGGGAGCTGTTTTTT. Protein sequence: CATSRPRGNMNTGELFF.

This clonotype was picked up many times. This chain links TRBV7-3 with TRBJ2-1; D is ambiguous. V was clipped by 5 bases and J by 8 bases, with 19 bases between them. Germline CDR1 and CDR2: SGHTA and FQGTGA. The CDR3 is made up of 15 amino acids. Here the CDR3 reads CASSPDYVIVDEQFF. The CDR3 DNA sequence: TGTGCCAGCAGCCCGGATTATGTGATTGTCGATGAGCAGTTCTTC.

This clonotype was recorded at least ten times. As DNA, the CDR3 is TGTGCCAGCAGTTTATTCGGCGGGGGAAAGACAGATACGCAGTATTTT. This translates into CASSLFGGGKTDTQYF. This chain connects TRBV12-3 or TRBV12-4 to TRBJ2-3; TRBD2 matches 7 bases. V was clipped by 2 bases and J by 3 bases; unmatched bases: 8. The CDR3 totals 16 residues.

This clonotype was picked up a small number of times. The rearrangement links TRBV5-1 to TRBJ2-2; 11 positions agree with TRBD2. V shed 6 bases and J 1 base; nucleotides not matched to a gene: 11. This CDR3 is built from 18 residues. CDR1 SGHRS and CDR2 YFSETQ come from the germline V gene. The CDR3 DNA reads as TGCGCCAGCACCCAACCAGGGACTAGCGGACTGAACACCGGGGAGCTGTTTTTT. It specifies CASTQPGTSGLNTGELFF.

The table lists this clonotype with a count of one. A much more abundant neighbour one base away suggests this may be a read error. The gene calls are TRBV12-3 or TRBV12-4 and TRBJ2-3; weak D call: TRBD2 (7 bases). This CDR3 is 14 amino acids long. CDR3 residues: CASSLGGGQDTQCF. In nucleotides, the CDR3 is TGTGCCAGCAGCCTTGGGGGGGGGCAAGATACGCAGTGTTTT.

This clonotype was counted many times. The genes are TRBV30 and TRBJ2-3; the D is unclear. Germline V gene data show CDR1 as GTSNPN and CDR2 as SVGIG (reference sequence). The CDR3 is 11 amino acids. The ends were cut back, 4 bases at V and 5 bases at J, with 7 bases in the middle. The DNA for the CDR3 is TGTGCCTGGAAGCAGGAAGATACGCAGTATTTT. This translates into CAWKQEDTQYF.

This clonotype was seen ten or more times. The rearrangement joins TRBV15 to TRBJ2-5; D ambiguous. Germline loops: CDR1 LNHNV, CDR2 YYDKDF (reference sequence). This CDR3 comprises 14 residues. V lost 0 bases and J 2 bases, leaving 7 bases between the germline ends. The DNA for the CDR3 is TGTGCCACCAGCAGAGATATATCTCAAGAGACCCAGTACTTC. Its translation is CATSRDISQETQYF.

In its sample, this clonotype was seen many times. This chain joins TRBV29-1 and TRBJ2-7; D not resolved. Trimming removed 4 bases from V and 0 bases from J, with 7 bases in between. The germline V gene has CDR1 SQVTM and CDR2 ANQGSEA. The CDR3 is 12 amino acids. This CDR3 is CSVARSSYEQYF. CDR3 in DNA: TGCAGCGTTGCCAGGTCCTCCTACGAGCAGTACTTC.

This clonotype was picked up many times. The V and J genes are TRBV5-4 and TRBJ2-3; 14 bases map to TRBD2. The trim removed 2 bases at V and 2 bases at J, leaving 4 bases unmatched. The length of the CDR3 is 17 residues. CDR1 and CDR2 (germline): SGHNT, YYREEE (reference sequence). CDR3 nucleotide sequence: TGTGCCAGCAGCTTCGGACTAGCGGGGGGTTACACAGATACGCAGTATTTT. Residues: CASSFGLAGGYTDTQYF.

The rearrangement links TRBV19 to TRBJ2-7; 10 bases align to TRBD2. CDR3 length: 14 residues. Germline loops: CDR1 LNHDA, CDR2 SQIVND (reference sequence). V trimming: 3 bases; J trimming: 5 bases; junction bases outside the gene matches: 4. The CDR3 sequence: CASSILAGADEQYF. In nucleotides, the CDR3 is TGTGCCAGTAGTATCCTAGCGGGAGCGGACGAGCAGTACTTC.

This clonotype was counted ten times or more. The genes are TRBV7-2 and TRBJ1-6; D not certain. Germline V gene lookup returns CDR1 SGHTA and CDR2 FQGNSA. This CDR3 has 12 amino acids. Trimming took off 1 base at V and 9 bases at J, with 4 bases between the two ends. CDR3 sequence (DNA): TGTGCCAGCAGCTTAGTCACTTCACCCCTCCACTTT. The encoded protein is CASSLVTSPLHF.

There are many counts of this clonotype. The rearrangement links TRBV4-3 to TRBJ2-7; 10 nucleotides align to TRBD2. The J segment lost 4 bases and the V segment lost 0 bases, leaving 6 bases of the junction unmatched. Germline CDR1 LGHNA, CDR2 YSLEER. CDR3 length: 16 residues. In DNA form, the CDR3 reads TGCGCCAGCAGCCAAGATACGACTAGCGGGTCGTACGAGCAGTACTTC. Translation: CASSQDTTSGSYEQYF.

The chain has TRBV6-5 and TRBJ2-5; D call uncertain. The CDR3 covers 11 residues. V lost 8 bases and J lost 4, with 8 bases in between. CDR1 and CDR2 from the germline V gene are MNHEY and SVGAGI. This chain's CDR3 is CASGIGETQYF. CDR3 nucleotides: TGTGCCAGCGGGATAGGAGAGACCCAGTACTTC.

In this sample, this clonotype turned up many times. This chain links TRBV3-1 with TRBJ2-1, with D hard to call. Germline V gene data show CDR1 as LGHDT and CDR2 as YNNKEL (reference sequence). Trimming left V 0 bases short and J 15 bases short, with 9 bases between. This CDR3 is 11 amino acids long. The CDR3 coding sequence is TGTGCCAGCAGCCAAGATCTCAGGCGGTTCTTC. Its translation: CASSQDLRRFF.

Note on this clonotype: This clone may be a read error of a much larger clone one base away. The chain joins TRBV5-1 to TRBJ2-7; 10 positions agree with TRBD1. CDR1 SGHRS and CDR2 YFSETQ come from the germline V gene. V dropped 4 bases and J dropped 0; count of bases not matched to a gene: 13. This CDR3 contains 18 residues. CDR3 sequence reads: CASSHAKWTGGSSYEQYF. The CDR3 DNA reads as TGCGCCAGCAGCCATGCTAAGTGGACAGGGGGGAGCTCCTACGAGCAGTACTTC.

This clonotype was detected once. CDR3 sequence: CASSEVARRGIDTQYF. DNA of the CDR3: TGTGCCAGCAGTGAAGTCGCCAGGAGGGGGATAGATACGCAGTATTTT. V and J are TRBV6-1 and TRBJ2-3; D may be TRBD1 or TRBD2 (6 bases each). Trimming pared 1 base from V and 5 bases from J, leaving 16 bases between. The length of the CDR3 is 16 residues. Germline CDR1 reads MNHNS; CDR2 reads SASEGT.

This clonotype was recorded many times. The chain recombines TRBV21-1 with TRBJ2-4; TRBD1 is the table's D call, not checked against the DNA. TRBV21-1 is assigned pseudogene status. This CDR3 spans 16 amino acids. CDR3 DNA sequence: TGTGCCAGCAGCAAAGAGGGGGGACAGTTCGAAAACATTCAGTACTTC. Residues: CASSKEGGQFENIQYF.

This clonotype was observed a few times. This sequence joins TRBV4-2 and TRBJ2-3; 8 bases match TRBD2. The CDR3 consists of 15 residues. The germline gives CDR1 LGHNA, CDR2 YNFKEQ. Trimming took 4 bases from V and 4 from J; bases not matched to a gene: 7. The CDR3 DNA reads TGTGCCAGCAGCCCATTCGGGGGGGGGGCAGATACGCAGTATTTT. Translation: CASSPFGGGADTQYF.

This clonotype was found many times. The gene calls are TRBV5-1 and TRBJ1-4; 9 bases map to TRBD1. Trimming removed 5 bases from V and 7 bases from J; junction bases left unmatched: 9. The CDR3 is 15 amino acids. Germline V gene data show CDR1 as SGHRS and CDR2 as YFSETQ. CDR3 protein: CASRVTGTGFEKLFF. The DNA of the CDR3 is TGCGCCAGCAGAGTGACCGGGACAGGGTTTGAAAAACTGTTTTTT.

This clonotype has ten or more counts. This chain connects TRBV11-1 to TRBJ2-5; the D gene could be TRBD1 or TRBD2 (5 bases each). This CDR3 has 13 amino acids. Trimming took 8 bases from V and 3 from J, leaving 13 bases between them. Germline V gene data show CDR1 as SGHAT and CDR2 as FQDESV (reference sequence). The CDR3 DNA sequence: TGTGCCAGCGGGGACGGGATTAAAGAGACCCAGTACTTC. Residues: CASGDGIKETQYF. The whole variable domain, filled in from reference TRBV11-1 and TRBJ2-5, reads EAEVAQSPRYKITEKSQAVAFWCDPISGHATLYWYRQILGQGPELLVQFQDESVVDDSQLPKDRFSAERLKGVDSTLKIQPAELGDSAMYLCASGDGIKETQYFGPGTRLLVL.

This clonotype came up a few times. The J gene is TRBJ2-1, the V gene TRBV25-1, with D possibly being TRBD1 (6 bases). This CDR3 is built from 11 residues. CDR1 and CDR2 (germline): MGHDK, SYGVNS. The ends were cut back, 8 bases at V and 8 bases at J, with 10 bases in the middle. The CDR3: CASAPGDEQFF. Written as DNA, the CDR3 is TGTGCCAGCGCCCCAGGGGATGAGCAGTTCTTC.

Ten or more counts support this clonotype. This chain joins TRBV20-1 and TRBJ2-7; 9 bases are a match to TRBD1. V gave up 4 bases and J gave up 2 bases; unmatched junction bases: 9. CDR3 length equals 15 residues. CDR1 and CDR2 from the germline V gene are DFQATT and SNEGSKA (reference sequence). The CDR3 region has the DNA TGCAGTGCTATCAATCGGGACAGGGCCACCTACGAGCAGTACTTC. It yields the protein CSAINRDRATYEQYF.

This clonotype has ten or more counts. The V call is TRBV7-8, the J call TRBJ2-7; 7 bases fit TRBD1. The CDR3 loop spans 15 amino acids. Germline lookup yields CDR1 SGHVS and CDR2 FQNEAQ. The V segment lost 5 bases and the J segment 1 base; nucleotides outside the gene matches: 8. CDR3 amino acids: CASSVGDRESYEQYF. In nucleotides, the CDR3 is TGTGCCAGCAGCGTAGGCGACAGGGAATCCTACGAGCAGTACTTC.

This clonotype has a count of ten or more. The CDR3 DNA is TGTGCCAGCAGCCCCGGGGAGAACGGATGGGGTGGGGCCAACGTCCTGACTTTC. It yields the protein CASSPGENGWGGANVLTF. This chain uses TRBV5-4 with TRBJ2-6, with a possible D match to TRBD2 (5 bases). This CDR3 spans 18 amino acids. Per germline, CDR1 SGHNT and CDR2 YYREEE (reference sequence). With 4 bases removed from V and 3 bases from J, the gap between germline ends came to 20 bases.

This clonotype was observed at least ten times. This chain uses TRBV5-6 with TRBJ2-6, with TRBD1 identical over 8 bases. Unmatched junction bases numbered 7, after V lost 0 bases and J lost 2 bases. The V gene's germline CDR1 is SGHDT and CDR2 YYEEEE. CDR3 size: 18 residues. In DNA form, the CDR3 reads TGTGCCAGCAGCTTGGTGGGCAGGGGGCGCGCTGGGGCCAACGTCCTGACTTTC. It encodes CASSLVGRGRAGANVLTF.